These 18 T cell receptor beta chains came from one sample sequenced in a study of blood T cell repertoires in COVID-19. Some clones are missing from TCRdb's copy, which holds only in-frame ones; the method was immunoSEQ multiplex PCR. This sample has over 45,000 clones, with about 76% found just once. Sample: peripheral blood. These receptors were obtained from a human donor with active or convalescent COVID-19. The donor label of this sample is uncertain.

This rearrangement joins TRBV5-5 to TRBJ1-5, with no clear D. V was shortened by 4 bases and J by 2 bases, with 22 bases between the two germline ends. CDR1 is SGHKS, CDR2 YYEKEE, per germline (reference sequence). The length of the CDR3 is 18 residues. CDR3 residues: CASSLGRQAGRGNQPQHF. As DNA, the CDR3 is TGTGCCAGCAGCCTTGGACGCCAAGCGGGGAGAGGCAATCAGCCCCAGCATTTT.

This chain joins TRBV6-5 and TRBJ2-7; D unresolved. CDR1 MNHEY and CDR2 SVGAGI come from the germline V gene. The length of the CDR3 is 12 residues. Trimming removed 7 bases from V and 4 bases from J, with 11 bases in between. The DNA for the CDR3 is TGTGCCAGCACCGGTATTGAGTACGAGCAGTACTTC. This codes for CASTGIEYEQYF.

This chain joins TRBV15 and TRBJ2-7, with a weak D call TRBD1 (6 bases). V was pared by 0 bases and J by 2 bases, with 17 bases between. The CDR3 runs 17 residues. The germline gives CDR1 LNHNV, CDR2 YYDKDF (reference sequence). As DNA, the CDR3 is TGTGCCACCAGCAGAGATCCGAAAACAGGGCGGGCCTACGAGCAGTACTTC. Translation: CATSRDPKTGRAYEQYF.

The chain recombines TRBV7-8 with TRBJ1-3; TRBD1 might be the D (6 bases). The V end was cut by 1 base, the J end by 4 bases, with 14 bases between. This CDR3 is built from 16 residues. Germline V lookup: CDR1 SGHVS, CDR2 FQNEAQ. The CDR3 spells CASSLVVRGDGNTIYF. The CDR3 DNA follows: TGTGCCAGCAGCTTAGTCGTCAGGGGAGACGGAAACACCATATATTTT.

This clone is a singleton in its sample. V gene TRBV24-1 combines with J gene TRBJ2-1, with TRBD1 as a possible D gene (6 bases). V lost 2 bases to trimming and J lost 3 bases, with 16 bases between them. The CDR3 sequence is 17 residues long. In germline, CDR1 is KGHDR, CDR2 SFDVKD. CDR3 nucleotide sequence: TGTGCCACCAGTGATTGGGGGCCCGGGACCAACTACAATGAGCAGTTCTTC. It translates to CATSDWGPGTNYNEQFF.

This chain connects TRBV27 to TRBJ2-3, with D hard to call. Germline values: CDR1 MNHEY, CDR2 SMNVEV (reference sequence). CDR3 length equals 16 residues. With 5 bases removed from V and 3 bases from J, the gap between germline ends came to 18 bases. DNA of the CDR3: TGTGCCAGCAGTCTGAACCCCCTTACTACTACAGATACGCAGTATTTT. Encoded protein: CASSLNPLTTTDTQYF.

The CDR3 protein is CGTSGRADTQYF. The CDR3 DNA follows: TGTGGGACTAGCGGGAGGGCAGATACGCAGTATTTT. V usage is TRBV25-1 and J usage is TRBJ2-3; 15 bases fit TRBD2. This CDR3 is built from 12 residues. Germline CDR1 reads MGHDK; CDR2 reads SYGVNS.

The chain carries TRBV4-1 and TRBJ2-5; D is possibly TRBD1 (6 bases). Germline V gives CDR1 MGHRA, CDR2 YSYEKL. Trimming shortened V by 0 bases and J by 2 bases, and 10 bases separated the two germline ends. The CDR3 runs to 15 residues. For the CDR3, the DNA is TGCGCCAGCAGCCAAGAGGACAGCTTACAAGAGACCCAGTACTTC. Translating it yields CASSQEDSLQETQYF.

This clone turned up a few times. The chain recombines TRBV29-1 with TRBJ1-2; D unclear. The V gene lost 5 bases and the J gene lost 8 bases, with 12 bases spanning the gap. Per germline, CDR1 SQVTM and CDR2 ANQGSEA. The CDR3 extends over 11 amino acids. The CDR3 loop reads CSVLTETGYTF. CDR3 bases: TGCAGCGTTTTAACAGAAACGGGCTACACCTTC.

The CDR3 sequence is CASSERDRGLTYEQYF. The DNA for the CDR3 is TGTGCCAGCAGTGAACGCGACAGGGGTTTGACCTACGAGCAGTACTTC. The rearrangement uses TRBV6-1 and TRBJ2-7, with TRBD1 identical over 8 bases. Germline V CDR1 and CDR2: MNHNS, SASEGT. Trimming at V came to 2 bases and at J to 2 bases, leaving 8 bases not matched to a gene. This CDR3 has 16 amino acids.

This chain joins TRBV11-3 and TRBJ1-2; D is unclear. The germline V and J ends were trimmed by 6 bases and 7 bases, with 15 bases remaining between them. The CDR3 has 13 residues. Germline loops: CDR1 SGHNT, CDR2 YENEEA. The CDR3 DNA reads TGTGCCAGCAGACACACACGACATTTTGGCTACACCTTC. Translating it yields CASRHTRHFGYTF.

V gene TRBV28 combines with J gene TRBJ2-6; TRBD2 aligns across 13 bases. This CDR3 has 20 residues. Trimming removed 5 bases from V and 3 bases from J; junction bases left unmatched: 13. The germline V gene encodes CDR1 MDHEN and CDR2 SYDVKM. The CDR3 protein is CASSPALLAGGPSGANVLTF. CDR3 DNA: TGTGCCAGCAGTCCCGCGTTACTAGCGGGAGGGCCGAGTGGGGCCAACGTCCTGACTTTC.

This chain links TRBV6-2 or TRBV6-3 with TRBJ1-1; TRBD1 might be the D (5 bases). This CDR3 is built from 12 residues. V lost 4 bases and J 10 bases, leaving 13 bases between the germline ends. Germline assignment: CDR1 MNHEY and CDR2 SVGEGT. CDR3 sequence: CASSSNRLGAFF. The CDR3 DNA follows: TGTGCCAGCAGTTCTAACAGGTTGGGAGCTTTCTTT.

This clone was observed a handful of times. The rearrangement joins TRBV5-1 to TRBJ2-3, with D maybe TRBD2 (6 bases). Trimming cost V 0 bases and J 0 bases, with 14 bases left between them. From germline, CDR1 is SGHRS and CDR2 YFSETQ. This CDR3 region has 17 residues. Here the CDR3 DNA reads TGCGCCAGCAGCTTGGCCGCGGGGACTGGGAGCACAGATACGCAGTATTTT. Its translation is CASSLAAGTGSTDTQYF. The full variable domain, its missing parts supplied by reference TRBV5-1 and TRBJ2-3, is KAGVTQTPRYLIKTRGQQVTLSCSPISGHRSVSWYQQTPGQGLQFLFEYFSETQRNKGNFPGRFSGRQFSNSRSEMNVSTLELGDSALYLCASSLAAGTGSTDTQYFGPGTRLTVL.

The rearrangement joins TRBV5-1 to TRBJ1-4; the match to TRBD1 covers 8 bases. The CDR3 sequence is 16 residues long. Losses at the gene ends were 2 bases for V and 8 bases for J; bases not matched to a gene: 11. Per the germline V gene, CDR1 is SGHRS and CDR2 is YFSETQ. This CDR3 reads CASSLGNQGAGEKLFF. The DNA of the CDR3 is TGCGCCAGCAGCTTAGGCAACCAGGGGGCTGGGGAAAAACTGTTTTTT. The complete variable domain, with remaining parts taken from reference TRBV5-1 and TRBJ1-4, reads KAGVTQTPRYLIKTRGQQVTLSCSPISGHRSVSWYQQTPGQGLQFLFEYFSETQRNKGNFPGRFSGRQFSNSRSEMNVSTLELGDSALYLCASSLGNQGAGEKLFFGSGTQLSVL.

This clone was seen ten or more times. The chain carries TRBV6-5 and TRBJ2-5; 8 bases align to TRBD2. CDR1 and CDR2 (germline): MNHEY, SVGAGI. Trimming at V came to 6 bases and at J to 5 bases, leaving 8 bases not matched to a gene. The CDR3 runs to 14 residues. The CDR3 loop reads CASSPRGGRETQYF. The CDR3 DNA reads as TGTGCCAGCAGCCCCCGGGGCGGGAGGGAGACCCAGTACTTC.

The V and J genes are TRBV7-2 and TRBJ2-6, with 8 bases lining up with TRBD1. The V gene's germline CDR1 is SGHTA and CDR2 FQGNSA. Trimming took 5 bases from V and 5 from J; bases not matched to a gene: 5. The CDR3 has 15 residues. The CDR3 sequence: CASSIRTGWANVLTF. Here the CDR3 DNA reads TGTGCCAGCAGCATTAGGACAGGGTGGGCCAACGTCCTGACTTTC.

The chain links TRBV4-3 to TRBJ2-5; 10 bases are a match to TRBD2. V was clipped by 0 bases and J by 2 bases; unmatched bases: 15. The CDR3 covers 20 residues. Germline V lookup: CDR1 LGHNA, CDR2 YSLEER. The CDR3 coding sequence is TGCGCCAGCAGCCAAGATTGGGCTAGCGGGAGATGGGAAAGACAAGAGACCCAGTACTTC. It encodes CASSQDWASGRWERQETQYF.